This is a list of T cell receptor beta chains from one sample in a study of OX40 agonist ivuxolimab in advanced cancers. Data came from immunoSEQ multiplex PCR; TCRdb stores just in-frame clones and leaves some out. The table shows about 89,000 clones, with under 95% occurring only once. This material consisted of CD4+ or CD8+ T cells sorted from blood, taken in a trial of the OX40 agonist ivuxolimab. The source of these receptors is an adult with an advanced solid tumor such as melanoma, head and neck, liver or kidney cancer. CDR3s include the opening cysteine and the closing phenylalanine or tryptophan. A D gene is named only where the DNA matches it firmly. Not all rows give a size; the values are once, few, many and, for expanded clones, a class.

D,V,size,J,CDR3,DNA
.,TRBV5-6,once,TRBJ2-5,CASSSDWRETQYF,TGTGCCAGCAGCTCGGACTGGAGGGAGACCCAGTACTTC
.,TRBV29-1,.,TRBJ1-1,CSAFSGENTEAFF,TGCAGCGCCTTTTCTGGGGAGAACACTGAAGCTTTCTTT
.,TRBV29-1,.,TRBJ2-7,CSVDARGDFYEQYF,TGCAGCGTTGATGCCAGGGGGGACTTCTACGAGCAGTACTTC
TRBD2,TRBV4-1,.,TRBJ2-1,CASSYLAGEVHEQFF,TGCGCCAGCAGCTATCTAGCGGGAGAGGTCCATGAGCAGTTCTTC
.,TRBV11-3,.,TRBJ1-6,CASSLTPGDSPLHF,TGTGCCAGCAGCTTAACCCCCGGGGATTCACCCCTCCACTTT
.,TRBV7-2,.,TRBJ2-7,CASSSKRGADSYEQYF,TGTGCCAGCAGCTCGAAACGGGGGGCCGATTCCTACGAGCAGTACTTC
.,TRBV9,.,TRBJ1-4,CASSDAGGYLFF,TGTGCCAGCAGCGACGCTGGGGGATATCTGTTTTTT
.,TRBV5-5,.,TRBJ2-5,CASSFPQETQYF,TGTGCCAGCAGCTTTCCCCAAGAGACCCAGTACTTC
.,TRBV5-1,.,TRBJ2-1,CASSHTGARNEQFF,TGCGCCAGCAGCCACACCGGGGCTCGGAATGAGCAGTTCTTC
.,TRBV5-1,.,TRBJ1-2,CASSFDPFGGYTF,TGCGCCAGCAGCTTTGACCCCTTCGGGGGCTACACCTTC
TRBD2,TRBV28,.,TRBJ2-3,CASSLQRGGSTDTQYF,TGTGCCAGCAGTTTACAGCGGGGGGGGAGCACAGATACGCAGTATTTT
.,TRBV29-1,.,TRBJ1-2,CSVEANYGYTF,TGCAGCGTTGAGGCTAACTATGGCTACACCTTC
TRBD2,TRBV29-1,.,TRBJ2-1,CSVVLAGGVNEQFF,TGCAGCGTTGTGCTAGCGGGAGGTGTGAATGAGCAGTTCTTC
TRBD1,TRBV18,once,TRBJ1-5,CASSPPTGANQPQHF,TGTGCCAGCTCACCACCGACAGGGGCAAATCAGCCCCAGCATTTT
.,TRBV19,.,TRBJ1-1,CASSRGLIPEAFF,TGTGCCAGTAGTAGAGGGCTAATCCCTGAAGCTTTCTTT
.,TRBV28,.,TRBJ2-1,CASSGTYNEQFF,TGTGCCAGCTCAGGGACCTACAATGAGCAGTTCTTC
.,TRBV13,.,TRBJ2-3,CASSFTDTQYF,TGTGCCAGCAGCTTTACTGATACGCAGTATTTT
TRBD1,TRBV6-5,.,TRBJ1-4,CASRRTGEGEKLFF,TGTGCCAGCAGGCGGACAGGGGAGGGTGAAAAACTGTTTTTT
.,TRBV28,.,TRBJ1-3,CASSWPPGFAGNTIYF,TGTGCCAGCAGTTGGCCCCCAGGGTTCGCTGGAAACACCATATATTTT
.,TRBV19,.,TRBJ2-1,CASSIAGAVRYNEQFF,TGTGCCAGTAGTATAGCTGGCGCCGTACGATACAATGAGCAGTTCTTC
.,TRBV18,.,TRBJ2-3,CASSPNTDTQYF,TGTGCCAGCTCTCCAAACACAGATACGCAGTATTTT
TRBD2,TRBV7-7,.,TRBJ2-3,CASSLSREAGDTQYF,TGTGCCAGCAGCTTATCCCGGGAGGCAGGAGATACGCAGTATTTT
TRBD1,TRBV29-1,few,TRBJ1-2,CSFRDRNVYGYTF,TGCAGCTTTCGGGACAGGAATGTATATGGCTACACCTTC
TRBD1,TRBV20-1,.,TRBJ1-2,CSAGGGSGYTF,TGCAGTGCTGGAGGGGGCTCTGGCTACACCTTC
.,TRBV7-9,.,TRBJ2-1,CASSPTSYNEQFF,TGTGCCAGCAGCCCCACCTCCTACAATGAGCAGTTCTTC
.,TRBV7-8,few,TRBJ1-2,CASSSSQGIGGYTF,TGTGCCAGCAGCTCTAGCCAGGGGATAGGGGGCTACACCTTC
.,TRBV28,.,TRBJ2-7,CASSSPLYEQYF,TGTGCCAGCAGCTCCCCACTCTACGAGCAGTACTTC
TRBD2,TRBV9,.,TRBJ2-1,CASSFIAGVDSNEQFF,TGTGCCAGCAGTTTTATAGCGGGAGTGGATTCCAATGAGCAGTTCTTC
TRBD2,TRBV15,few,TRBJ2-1,CATSARAGGSNEQFF,TGTGCCACCAGCGCCCGAGCGGGGGGTTCCAATGAGCAGTTCTTC
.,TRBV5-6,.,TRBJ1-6,CASSLQDINSPLHF,TGTGCCAGCAGCTTACAGGACATTAATTCACCCCTCCACTTT
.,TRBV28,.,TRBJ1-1,CASSLRQFEAFF,TGTGCCAGCAGTCTCAGGCAGTTTGAAGCTTTCTTT
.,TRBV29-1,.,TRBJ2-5,CSAARQIQETQYF,TGCAGCGCCGCCCGACAGATTCAAGAGACCCAGTACTTC
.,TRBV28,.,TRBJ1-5,CASRWWQNQPQHF,TGTGCCAGCAGATGGTGGCAGAATCAGCCCCAGCATTTT
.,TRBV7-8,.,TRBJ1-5,CASSFGGNQPQHF,TGTGCCAGCAGCTTTGGAGGGAATCAGCCCCAGCATTTT
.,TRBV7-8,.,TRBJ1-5,CASSLGPIGVGNQPQHF,TGTGCCAGCAGCTTAGGCCCCATCGGAGTGGGCAATCAGCCCCAGCATTTT
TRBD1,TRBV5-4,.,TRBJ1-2,CASSPQGASNYGYTF,TGTGCCAGCAGCCCTCAGGGGGCCTCTAACTATGGCTACACCTTC
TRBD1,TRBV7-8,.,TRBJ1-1,CASSKGTGTMNTEAFF,TGTGCCAGCAGCAAAGGGACAGGGACTATGAACACTGAAGCTTTCTTT
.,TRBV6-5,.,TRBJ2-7,CASSYSRYTSESEQYF,TGTGCCAGCAGTTACTCCAGGTACACTTCAGAGAGCGAGCAGTACTTC
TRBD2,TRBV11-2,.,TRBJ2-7,CASSSISGRNSYEQYF,TGTGCCAGCAGTTCTATTAGCGGGAGGAACTCCTACGAGCAGTACTTC
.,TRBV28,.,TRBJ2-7,CASEKVTKPYEQYF,TGTGCCAGCGAAAAGGTAACTAAGCCGTACGAGCAGTACTTC
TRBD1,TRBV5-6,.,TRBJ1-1,CASTAGEGDRAFF,TGTGCCAGCACAGCGGGGGAGGGGGACAGGGCTTTCTTT
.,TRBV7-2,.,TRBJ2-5,CASSFQETQYF,TGTGCCAGCAGCTTCCAAGAGACCCAGTACTTC
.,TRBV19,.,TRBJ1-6,CASNDPGGYNSPLHF,TGTGCCAGTAACGACCCTGGGGGATATAATTCACCCCTCCACTTT
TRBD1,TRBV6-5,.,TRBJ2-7,CASSTDRGRYEQYF,TGTGCCAGCAGCACGGACAGGGGGCGTTACGAGCAGTACTTC
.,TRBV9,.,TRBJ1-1,CASSVGPTMNTEAFF,TGTGCCAGCAGCGTCGGACCGACCATGAACACTGAAGCTTTCTTT
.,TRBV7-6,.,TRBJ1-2,CASSLIVNYGYTF,TGTGCCAGCAGCCTCATCGTTAACTATGGCTACACCTTC
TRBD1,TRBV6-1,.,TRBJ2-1,CASRLFGQVDNEQFF,TGTGCCAGCAGACTCTTCGGACAGGTTGACAATGAGCAGTTCTTC
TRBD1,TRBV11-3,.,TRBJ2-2,CASSPGQGSPNTGELFF,TGTGCCAGCAGCCCCGGACAGGGGTCCCCTAACACCGGGGAGCTGTTTTTT
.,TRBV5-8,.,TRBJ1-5,CASSGTGGGNQPQHF,TGTGCCAGCAGCGGGACCGGGGGGGGCAATCAGCCCCAGCATTTT
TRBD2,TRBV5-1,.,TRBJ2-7,CASSLVGSGRESPPYEQYF,TGCGCCAGCAGCTTGGTTGGTAGCGGGAGGGAATCTCCTCCCTACGAGCAGTACTTC
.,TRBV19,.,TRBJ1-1,CASSPLGSSTEAFF,TGTGCCAGTAGTCCGTTGGGGTCTTCCACTGAAGCTTTCTTT
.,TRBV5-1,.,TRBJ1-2,CASSQLVTGDGLGGYTF,TGCGCCAGCAGCCAGTTGGTAACCGGGGACGGCCTGGGAGGCTACACCTTC
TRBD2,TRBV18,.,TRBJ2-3,CASSPAQAGTDTQYF,TGTGCCAGCTCACCGGCGCAAGCGGGGACAGATACGCAGTATTTT
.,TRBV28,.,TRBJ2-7,CASSLVYRYEQYF,TGTGCCAGCAGTTTGGTCTACCGCTACGAGCAGTACTTC
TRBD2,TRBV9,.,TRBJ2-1,CASSPRDYNEQFF,TGTGCCAGCAGCCCGAGGGACTATAATGAGCAGTTCTTC
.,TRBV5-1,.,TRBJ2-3,CASSFSGADTQYF,TGCGCCAGCAGCTTTAGTGGGGCAGATACGCAGTATTTT
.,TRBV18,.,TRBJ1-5,CASSPHSNQPQHF,TGTGCCAGCTCACCCCATAGCAATCAGCCCCAGCATTTT
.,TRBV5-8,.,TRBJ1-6,CASSLETSSTLHF,TGTGCCAGCAGCTTGGAGACCTCCTCGACCCTCCACTTT
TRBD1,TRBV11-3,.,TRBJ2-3,CASSPGQTDTQYF,TGTGCCAGCAGCCCGGGACAGACAGATACGCAGTATTTT